The clone carrying this T cell receptor beta chain was observed many times. This specimen belongs to a study of T cell repertoires in cytomegalovirus infection. Study information: Public TCR beta signature analysis indicated the presence of both CMV infection and matching HLA type.

The germline V gene encodes CDR1 KGHDR and CDR2 SFDVKD. There are 16 residues in the CDR3. V was clipped by 8 bases and J by 0 bases, with 19 bases between them. TCRdb reprocessed the reads with MiXCR, giving one entry per CDR3 protein. This sample yields a few hundred thousand distinct CDR3 sequences, of which roughly 16% are seen a single time; approximately 12% belongs to the top ten. The V call is TRBV24-1, the J call TRBJ2-7; tentative D call: TRBD1 (6 bases). This TCR was recovered from a human donor in good health (CMV status not recorded). Some clones in this sample may be carry-over from other donors' samples. Sequenced sample: PBMCs. CDR3 sequence: CATTLYRASSSYEQYF. Here the CDR3 DNA reads TGTGCCACCACCCTATACAGGGCGAGCAGCTCCTACGAGCAGTACTTC.